One and the same sample provided the 8 T cell receptor beta chains below, sequenced in a study of glioma-infiltrating T cells. Using RNA template, CDR3s of TCR alpha and beta were amplified with iRepertoire arm-PCR. MiXCR, run by TCRdb on the multiplex PCR reads, gives a single entry per CDR3 protein. The sample yields around 190,000 distinct CDR3 sequences, around 40% seen once. The sequencing input was glioma tissue, nonneoplastic brain tissue, or PBMCs (not recorded which). The receptors shown here come from a human donor with low-grade glioma or glioblastoma, undergoing nonglioma brain surgery, or in good health (not recorded which).

This clonotype was counted at least ten times. The chain carries TRBV6-1 and TRBJ1-1, with D possibly TRBD1 on 5 matching bases. CDR1 and CDR2 from the germline V gene are MNHNS and SASEGT. The length of the CDR3 is 13 residues. With 2 bases removed from V and 5 bases from J, the gap between germline ends came to 9 bases. CDR3 bases: TGTGCCAGCAGTGAATTCAGGGAGACTGAAGCTTTCTTT. Its translation is CASSEFRETEAFF.

Only a few counts were recorded for this clonotype. The chain couples TRBV12-3 or TRBV12-4 to TRBJ2-7; TRBD2 matches at 12 bases. The V gene end was trimmed by 2 bases and the J gene end by 6 bases; junction bases not matched to a gene: 5. This CDR3 has 15 amino acids. The CDR3 DNA sequence: TGTGCCAGCAGTTTAAGACTAGCGGGAGCCGGCGAGCAGTACTTC. Translating it yields CASSLRLAGAGEQYF.

Worth noting for this clonotype: A read error is possible here, since a much larger clone lies one base away. The chain uses TRBV29-1 and TRBJ2-3; 7 positions agree with TRBD1. There are 13 residues in the CDR3. V was clipped by 2 bases and J by 4 bases; unmatched bases: 3. Germline V gives CDR1 SQVTM, CDR2 ANQGSEA. Here the CDR3 reads CSVETGVSDTQYF. CDR3 DNA sequence: TGCAGCGTTGAAACAGGGGTCTCAGATACGCAGTATTTT.

This clonotype was seen just once. At one end the junction does not follow the germline gene, possibly because of a read error. The J gene is TRBJ2-2, the V gene TRBV3-1; D remains ambiguous. The CDR3 covers 14 residues. The germline gives CDR1 LGHDT, CDR2 YNNKEL (reference sequence). CDR3 DNA: TGTGCCAGCAGACAAGTTGTGGGTACCGGGGAGCTGTTTTTT. Translation: CASRQVVGTGELFF.

In its sample, this clonotype was seen a few times. The V and J genes are TRBV7-8 and TRBJ2-1; 14 nucleotides match TRBD2. The CDR3 is made up of 17 amino acids. Germline V gives CDR1 SGHVS, CDR2 FQNEAQ. With 5 bases clipped from V and 9 bases from J, the junction kept 12 bases outside the gene matches. The CDR3 DNA reads as TGTGCCAGCAGCCACACCCCGGGACTAGCGGGAGCGCTTGAGCAGTTCTTC. Protein: CASSHTPGLAGALEQFF.

This clonotype turned up a few times. In DNA, the CDR3 is TGTGCCAGCAGTCGGGGTGTTAATTCACCCCTCCACTTT. It encodes CASSRGVNSPLHF. V gene TRBV7-9 combines with J gene TRBJ1-6; D is unresolved. CDR3 length equals 13 residues. Germline V CDR1 and CDR2: SEHNR, FQNEAQ (reference sequence). V was trimmed by 6 bases and J by 6 bases, leaving 9 bases between them. The whole variable domain, remainder taken from reference TRBV7-9 and TRBJ1-6, is DTGVSQNPRHKITKRGQNVTFRCDPISEHNRLYWYRQTLGQGPEFLTYFQNEAQLEKSRLLSDRFSAERPKGSFSTLEIQRTEQGDSAMYLCASSRGVNSPLHFGNGTRLTVT.

Of note for this clonotype: The junction departs from the called germline gene at one end, perhaps through a read error. This chain joins TRBV27 and TRBJ2-7; D gene ambiguous. CDR1 and CDR2 from the germline V gene are MNHEY and SMNVEV (reference sequence). The CDR3 runs 11 residues. For the CDR3, the DNA is TGTGCCAGCAGTCACAAGTACGAGAAGTACTTC. Its protein product is CASSHKYEKYF.

This chain connects TRBV14 to TRBJ1-2, with D maybe TRBD1 (5 bases). Trimming shortened V by 0 bases and J by 9 bases, and 14 bases separated the two germline ends. There are 14 residues in the CDR3. Germline lookup yields CDR1 SGHDN and CDR2 FVKESK. CDR3 in amino acids: CASSQDLAGTRYTF. The CDR3 DNA follows: TGTGCCAGCAGCCAAGACTTGGCAGGGACGCGCTACACCTTC.